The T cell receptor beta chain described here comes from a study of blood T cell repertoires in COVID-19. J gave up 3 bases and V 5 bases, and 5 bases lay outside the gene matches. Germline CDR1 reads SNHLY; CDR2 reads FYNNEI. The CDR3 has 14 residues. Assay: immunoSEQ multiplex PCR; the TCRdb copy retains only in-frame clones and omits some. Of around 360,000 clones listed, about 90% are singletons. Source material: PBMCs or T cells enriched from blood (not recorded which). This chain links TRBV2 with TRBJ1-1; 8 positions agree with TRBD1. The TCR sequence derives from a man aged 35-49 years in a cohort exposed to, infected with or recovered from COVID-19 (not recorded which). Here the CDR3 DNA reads TGTGCCAGCAGTCCAGAGACAGGGGACACTGAAGCTTTCTTT. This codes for CASSPETGDTEAFF.